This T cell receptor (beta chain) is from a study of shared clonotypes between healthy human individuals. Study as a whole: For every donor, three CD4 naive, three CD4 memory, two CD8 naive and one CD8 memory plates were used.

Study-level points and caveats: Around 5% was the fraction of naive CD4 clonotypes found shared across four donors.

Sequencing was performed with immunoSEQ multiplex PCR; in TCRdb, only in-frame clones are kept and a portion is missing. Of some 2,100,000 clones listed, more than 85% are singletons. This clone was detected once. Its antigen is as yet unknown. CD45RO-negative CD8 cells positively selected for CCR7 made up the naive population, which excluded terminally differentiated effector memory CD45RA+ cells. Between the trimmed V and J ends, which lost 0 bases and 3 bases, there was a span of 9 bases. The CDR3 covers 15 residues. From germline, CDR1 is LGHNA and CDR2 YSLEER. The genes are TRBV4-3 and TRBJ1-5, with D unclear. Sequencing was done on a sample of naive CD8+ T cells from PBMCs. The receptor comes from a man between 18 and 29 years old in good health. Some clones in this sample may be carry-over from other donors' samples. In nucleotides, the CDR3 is TGCGCCAGCAGCCAAGATTACCAGAACAATCAGCCCCAGCATTTT. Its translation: CASSQDYQNNQPQHF.